Listed here are 23 T cell receptor beta chains from one sample, sequenced in a study of blood T cell repertoires in COVID-19. This table comes from immunoSEQ multiplex PCR, and its TCRdb copy is limited to in-frame clones, with some not included. The sample has approximately 200,000 clones; 90% are singletons. The sample consisted of PBMCs or T cells enriched from blood (not recorded which). All receptors derive from a man aged 30 to 39 who had recovered from COVID-19.

The chain carries TRBV19 and TRBJ1-4; 8 bases are shared with TRBD1. Germline trimming cut 5 bases from V and 4 bases from J; bases unmatched to any gene: 12. The CDR3 extends over 17 amino acids. Germline V CDR1 and CDR2: LNHDA, SQIVND (reference sequence). The CDR3 DNA sequence: TGTGCCAGTAGTTCCCCTCCACAGGGGGAGTATAATGAAAAACTGTTTTTT. Translated: CASSSPPQGEYNEKLFF.

The rearrangement joins TRBV28 to TRBJ2-1; 13 positions match TRBD2. CDR1 MDHEN and CDR2 SYDVKM come from the germline V gene. J gave up 0 bases and V 4 bases, and 0 bases lay outside the gene matches. The CDR3 covers 16 residues. The DNA of the CDR3 is TGTGCCAGCAGTTGGACTAGCGGGAGCTCCTACAATGAGCAGTTCTTC. This translates into CASSWTSGSSYNEQFF.

This chain's CDR3 is CASSITHRGLQGYTF. Here the CDR3 DNA reads TGTGCCAGTAGTATTACCCACAGGGGGCTTCAGGGCTACACCTTC. The chain is built from TRBV19 and TRBJ1-2; 9 positions agree with TRBD1. The CDR3 is made up of 15 amino acids. Germline V gives CDR1 LNHDA, CDR2 SQIVND (reference sequence). Trimming at V came to 3 bases and at J to 8 bases, leaving 10 bases not matched to a gene.

This chain links TRBV4-3 with TRBJ2-6; 8 bases map to TRBD1. J gave up 0 bases and V 3 bases, and 4 bases lay outside the gene matches. This CDR3 is built from 17 residues. Germline values: CDR1 LGHNA, CDR2 YSLEER. CDR3 bases: TGCGCCAGCAGCCACACAGGGGGTGCCTCTGGGGCCAACGTCCTGACTTTC. Its translation is CASSHTGGASGANVLTF.

This clone was recorded only once. The V and J genes are TRBV2 and TRBJ2-1; unclear D gene. Germline assignment: CDR1 SNHLY and CDR2 FYNNEI. The V gene lost 3 bases and the J gene lost 0 bases, with 12 bases spanning the gap. The CDR3 consists of 16 residues. This chain's CDR3 is CASSDFGGSSYNEQFF. The CDR3 nucleotides are TGTGCCAGCAGTGACTTTGGCGGAAGCTCCTACAATGAGCAGTTCTTC.

This sequence joins TRBV7-9 and TRBJ2-7; D gene ambiguous. V lost 3 bases, J lost 3 bases, and 18 bases lay in between. Germline V lookup: CDR1 SEHNR, CDR2 FQNEAQ (reference sequence). CDR3 length: 16 amino acids. The CDR3 here is CASSFLSYSRIYEQYF. In nucleotides, the CDR3 is TGTGCCAGCAGCTTCCTGTCGTACAGTCGTATCTACGAGCAGTACTTC. The complete variable domain, with remaining parts taken from reference TRBV7-9 and TRBJ2-7, reads DTGVSQNPRHKITKRGQNVTFRCDPISEHNRLYWYRQTLGQGPEFLTYFQNEAQLEKSRLLSDRFSAERPKGSFSTLEIQRTEQGDSAMYLCASSFLSYSRIYEQYFGPGTRLTVT.

This chain links TRBV4-3 with TRBJ2-2; unclear D gene. V lost 4 bases to trimming and J lost 4 bases, with 10 bases between them. Germline assignment: CDR1 LGHNA and CDR2 YSLEER. This CDR3 is built from 14 residues. The CDR3 reads CASSLSLLTGELFF. The CDR3, as DNA: TGCGCCAGCAGCCTCTCTCTCCTCACCGGGGAGCTGTTTTTT.

The chain links TRBV6-5 to TRBJ2-7, with TRBD1 matching 9 bases. V was pared by 7 bases and J by 3 bases, with 10 bases of the junction left unmatched. The length of the CDR3 is 15 residues. Germline CDR1 and CDR2: MNHEY and SVGAGI. The CDR3 sequence: CASTSVRDRVYEQYF. CDR3 sequence (DNA): TGTGCCAGCACTTCAGTCCGGGACAGGGTCTACGAGCAGTACTTC.

The chain employs TRBV4-2 and TRBJ1-6; 9 nucleotides align to TRBD1. CDR3 length: 20 amino acids. The germline V gene has CDR1 LGHNA and CDR2 YNFKEQ. Trimming removed 1 base from V and 2 bases from J; junction bases left unmatched: 12. The DNA of the CDR3 is TGTGCCAGCAGCCAAGTAACCGGGAGGGACAGGGCCACCTATAATTCACCCCTCCACTTT. Translating it yields CASSQVTGRDRATYNSPLHF.

The V and J genes are TRBV6-5 and TRBJ1-3; no clear D gene. The V end was cut by 5 bases, the J end by 0 bases, with 5 bases between. Looked up from germline, CDR1 is MNHEY and CDR2 is SVGAGI. The CDR3 is 13 amino acids. CDR3 nucleotide sequence: TGTGCCAGCAGTATATTCTCTGGAAACACCATATATTTT. Its translation: CASSIFSGNTIYF.

V gene TRBV28 combines with J gene TRBJ1-4, with 7 bases lining up with TRBD1. This CDR3 has 15 amino acids. The trim removed 1 base at V and 12 bases at J, leaving 11 bases unmatched. Germline V CDR1 and CDR2: MDHEN, SYDVKM. The CDR3 loop is CASSLSLQGLRQLFF. CDR3 sequence (DNA): TGTGCCAGCAGTTTATCCTTACAGGGGCTGAGACAACTGTTTTTT. Drawing the rest from reference TRBV28 and TRBJ1-4, the complete variable domain is DVKVTQSSRYLVKRTGEKVFLECVQDMDHENMFWYRQDPGLGLRLIYFSYDVKMKEKGDIPEGYSVSREKKERFSLILESASTNQTSMYLCASSLSLQGLRQLFFGSGTQLSVL.

The rearrangement joins TRBV5-1 to TRBJ1-1, with unresolved D. Trimming removed 2 bases from V and 3 bases from J, with 20 bases in between. The CDR3 runs to 17 residues. Germline-derived CDR1 and CDR2 are SGHRS and YFSETQ. In DNA, the CDR3 is TGCGCCAGCAGCTTCTTGGACCCCGGCGGGCCCTACACTGAAGCTTTCTTT. Translated, it gives CASSFLDPGGPYTEAFF.

The chain combines TRBV19 with TRBJ2-6; 9 nucleotides agree with TRBD1. Germline-derived CDR1 and CDR2 are LNHDA and SQIVND (reference sequence). V lost 7 bases, J lost 4 bases, and 8 bases stayed unmatched. This CDR3 region has 16 residues. CDR3 loop: CASNIQGALGANVLTF. CDR3 in DNA: TGTGCCAGTAACATACAGGGGGCGCTGGGGGCCAACGTCCTGACTTTC.

The genes are TRBV7-2 and TRBJ2-2, with 7 bases matching TRBD1. V was clipped by 3 bases and J by 5 bases; unmatched bases: 9. This CDR3 is built from 16 residues. Germline V gene lookup returns CDR1 SGHTA and CDR2 FQGNSA. CDR3 amino acids: CASSLNPGTATGELFF. In DNA, the CDR3 is TGTGCCAGCAGCTTGAATCCCGGGACAGCGACCGGGGAGCTGTTTTTT. The full variable domain, rest sourced from reference TRBV7-2 and TRBJ2-2, is GAGVSQSPSNKVTEKGKDVELRCDPISGHTALYWYRQSLGQGLEFLIYFQGNSAPDKSGLPSDRFSAERTGGSVSTLTIQRTQQEDSAVYLCASSLNPGTATGELFFGEGSRLTVL.

The V and J genes are TRBV19 and TRBJ1-2; TRBD1 matches 9 bases. Germline-derived CDR1 and CDR2 are LNHDA and SQIVND (reference sequence). The V segment lost 6 bases and the J segment 2 bases; nucleotides outside the gene matches: 7. CDR3 length equals 15 residues. For the CDR3, the DNA is TGTGCCAGTAGCCGGGACAGGGTAGCCAACTATGGCTACACCTTC. This translates into CASSRDRVANYGYTF.

In regard to this clone: A read error may account for a junction end that differs from germline. CDR3 in amino acids: CASSWMTGNSEAFF. In DNA, the CDR3 is TGTGCCAGCAGTTGGATGACAGGGAACTCTGAAGCTTTCTTT. The rearrangement links TRBV6-5 to TRBJ1-1, with TRBD1 identical over 7 bases. Per the germline V gene, CDR1 is MNHEY and CDR2 is SVGAGI. The length of the CDR3 is 14 residues.

The chain uses TRBV2 and TRBJ2-3; 10 bases are a match to TRBD1. Trimming removed 4 bases from V and 4 bases from J; junction bases left unmatched: 5. CDR1 and CDR2 (germline): SNHLY, FYNNEI. The CDR3 length is 15 residues. CDR3 in amino acids: CASSGGTGEADTQYF. The DNA for the CDR3 is TGTGCCAGCAGTGGTGGGACAGGGGAGGCAGATACGCAGTATTTT.

This rearrangement joins TRBV29-1 to TRBJ2-3, with a tentative D call TRBD1 (5 bases). The CDR3 has 14 residues. Germline values: CDR1 SQVTM, CDR2 ANQGSEA. The germline V and J ends were trimmed by 3 bases and 2 bases, with 12 bases remaining between them. The chain's CDR3 is CSVEISTVTDTQYF. The CDR3 nucleotides read TGCAGCGTTGAGATCTCGACAGTCACAGATACGCAGTATTTT.

The rearrangement joins TRBV9 to TRBJ1-1; 12 nucleotides line up with TRBD1. The ends lost 3 bases at V and 5 bases at J; junction bases unmatched: 17. CDR3 length: 19 amino acids. The germline gives CDR1 SGDLS, CDR2 YYNGEE. In DNA form, the CDR3 reads TGTGCCAGCAGCGCCGCCATGGGGACAGGGGGCGCGACAGGGACTGAAGCTTTCTTT. It codes for CASSAAMGTGGATGTEAFF.

V usage is TRBV28 and J usage is TRBJ2-3, with 11 bases that match TRBD2. V trimming: 6 bases; J trimming: 1 base; junction bases outside the gene matches: 3. Looked up from germline, CDR1 is MDHEN and CDR2 is SYDVKM. The CDR3 has 15 residues. The CDR3 region is CASSQLAGGTDTQYF. DNA for the CDR3: TGTGCCAGCAGCCAACTAGCGGGAGGCACAGATACGCAGTATTTT.

V usage is TRBV4-1 and J usage is TRBJ1-2; TRBD1 agrees at 8 bases. Trimming took 1 base from V and 8 from J; bases not matched to a gene: 15. The CDR3 has 17 residues. Germline V lookup: CDR1 MGHRA, CDR2 YSYEKL. CDR3 loop: CASSQVARQGPGGGYTF. The DNA for the CDR3 is TGCGCCAGCAGCCAAGTTGCCCGACAGGGGCCCGGGGGCGGCTACACCTTC.

The J gene is TRBJ2-2, the V gene TRBV11-3; tentatively, D is TRBD2 (6 bases). Germline CDR1 reads SGHNT; CDR2 reads YENEEA. CDR3 length: 14 amino acids. V shed 5 bases and J shed 0 bases, with 7 bases lying between them. The CDR3 spells CASSGGTNTGELFF. The CDR3 coding sequence is TGTGCCAGCAGCGGGGGGACGAACACCGGGGAGCTGTTTTTT. Supplemented by reference TRBV11-3 and TRBJ2-2, the full variable domain reads EAGVVQSPRYKIIEKKQPVAFWCNPISGHNTLYWYLQNLGQGPELLIRYENEEAVDDSQLPKDRFSAERLKGVDSTLKIQPAELGDSAVYLCASSGGTNTGELFFGEGSRLTVL.

The chain uses TRBV4-1 and TRBJ2-7; 10 bases match TRBD2. Trimming removed 4 bases from V and 4 bases from J; junction bases left unmatched: 7. Germline lookup yields CDR1 MGHRA and CDR2 YSYEKL. This CDR3 is built from 15 residues. CDR3 region: CASSPEPLAGYEQYF. The DNA for the CDR3 is TGCGCCAGCAGCCCAGAGCCACTAGCGGGATACGAGCAGTACTTC.